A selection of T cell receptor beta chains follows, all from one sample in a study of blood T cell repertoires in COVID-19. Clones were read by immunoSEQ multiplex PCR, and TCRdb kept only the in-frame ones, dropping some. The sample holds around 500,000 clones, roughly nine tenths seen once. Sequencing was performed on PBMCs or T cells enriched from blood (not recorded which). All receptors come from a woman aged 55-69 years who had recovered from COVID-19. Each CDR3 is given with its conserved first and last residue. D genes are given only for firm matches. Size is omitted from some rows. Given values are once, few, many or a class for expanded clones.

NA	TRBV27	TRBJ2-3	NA	TGTGCCAGCAGTTTTGCCGGGTTCGGCACAGATACGCAGTATTTT	CASSFAGFGTDTQYF
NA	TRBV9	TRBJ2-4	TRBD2	TGTGCCAGCAGCGCCCCGGGGGGGGCAAACATTCAGTACTTC	CASSAPGGANIQYF
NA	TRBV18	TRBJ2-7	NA	TGTGCCAGCTCACCAGGCACACCCTACGAGCAGTACTTC	CASSPGTPYEQYF
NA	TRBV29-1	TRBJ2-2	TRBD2	TGCAGCGTTGATCCCAGCGGGGGTAACACCGGGGAGCTGTTTTTT	CSVDPSGGNTGELFF
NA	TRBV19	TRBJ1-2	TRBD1	TGTGCCAGTACCACGGGACAGGGTTTAGTAGCCTATGGCTACACCTTC	CASTTGQGLVAYGYTF
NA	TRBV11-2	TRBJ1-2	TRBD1	TGTGCCAGCAGCGGTCGGACAGGGTCTTCTAACTATGGCTACACCTTC	CASSGRTGSSNYGYTF
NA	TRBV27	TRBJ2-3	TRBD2	TGTGCCAGCAGAGAAAAGGGAGCGGCGTATAGCGGGGGAACCACAGATACGCAGTATTTT	CASREKGAAYSGGTTDTQYF
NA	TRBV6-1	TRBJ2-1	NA	TGTGCCAGCAGTGAACGCTCCTGGAGAGGCAAGGGGGTCAGTGAGCAGTTCTTC	CASSERSWRGKGVSEQFF
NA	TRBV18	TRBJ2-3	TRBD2	TGTGCCAGCTCACGGATGGGACTAGCGGAGGTCACAGATACGCAGTATTTT	CASSRMGLAEVTDTQYF
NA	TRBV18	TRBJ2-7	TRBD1	TGTGCCAGCTCACCAGGGACAGGGGTCTCCTACGAGCAGTACTTC	CASSPGTGVSYEQYF
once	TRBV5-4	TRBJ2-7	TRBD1	TGTGCCAGCAGCAGCCGGGACAGGGCGCCCTACGAGCAGTACTTC	CASSSRDRAPYEQYF
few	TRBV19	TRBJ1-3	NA	TGTGCCAGTAGTATAGTACACAACTCTGGAAACACCATATATTTT	CASSIVHNSGNTIYF
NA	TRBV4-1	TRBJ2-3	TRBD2	TGCGCCAGCAGCCAAACCCTAGCGGGGGGCACAGATACGCAGTATTTT	CASSQTLAGGTDTQYF
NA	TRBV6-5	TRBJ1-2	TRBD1	TGTGCCAGCAGAGACAGGGGCTCCAACTATGGCTACACCTTC	CASRDRGSNYGYTF
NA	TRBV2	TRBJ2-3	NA	TGTGCCAGCAGTGTGGGGGGTAGGACAGATACGCAGTATTTT	CASSVGGRTDTQYF
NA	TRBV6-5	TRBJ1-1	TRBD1	TGTGCCAGCAGTTACCGACAGGGGGGGACTGAAGCTTTCTTT	CASSYRQGGTEAFF
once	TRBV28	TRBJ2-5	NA	TGTGCCAGCAGTTCGGACTCAGAGACCCAGTACTTC	CASSSDSETQYF
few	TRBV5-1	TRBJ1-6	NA	TGCGCCAGCAGCCAAGCAGGATTGAATTCACCCCTCCACTTT	CASSQAGLNSPLHF
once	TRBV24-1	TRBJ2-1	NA	TGTGCCACCAGTGACCTTGGGGGCCAGGGGAAGAACAATGAGCAGTTCTTC	CATSDLGGQGKNNEQFF
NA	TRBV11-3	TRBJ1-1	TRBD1	TGTGCCAGCAGCTTAGGTTGGACAGGGGGTATGACTGAAGCTTTCTTT	CASSLGWTGGMTEAFF
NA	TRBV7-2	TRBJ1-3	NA	TGTGCCAGCAGCCCCGCCTCGGAGACTGGAAACACCATATATTTT	CASSPASETGNTIYF
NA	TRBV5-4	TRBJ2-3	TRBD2	TGTGCCAGCAGCCCCGGACTAGCGGGGGCCCCTAGCACAGATACGCAGTATTTT	CASSPGLAGAPSTDTQYF
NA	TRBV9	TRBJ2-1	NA	TGTGCCAGCAGCGTAGCGCCCGGTCCCTACAATGAGCAGTTCTTC	CASSVAPGPYNEQFF
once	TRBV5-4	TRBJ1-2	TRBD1	TGTGCCAGCAGCTTGGTAGGGGGCGATGGCTACACCTTC	CASSLVGGDGYTF
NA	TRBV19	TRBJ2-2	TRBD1	TGTGCCAGTAGTAAACGGACAGGGGGCGCCTCTAACGCCGGGGAGCTGTTTTTT	CASSKRTGGASNAGELFF
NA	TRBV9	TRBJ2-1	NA	TGTGCCAGCAGCGTAGACAGGATTGAGTTTCTTCAGGGCCGGGAGAGCTCCTACAATGAGCAGTTCTTC	CASSVDRIEFLQGRESSYNEQFF
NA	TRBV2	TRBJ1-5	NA	TGTGCCAGCAGTGAAAGCAGGGGTCCCAATCAGCCCCAGCATTTT	CASSESRGPNQPQHF
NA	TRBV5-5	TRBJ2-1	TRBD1	TGTGCCAGCAGCTCGACAGGGTATGGTGAGCAGTTCTTC	CASSSTGYGEQFF
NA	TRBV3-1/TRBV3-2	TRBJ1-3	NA	TGTGCCAGCAGCTACTCTCGCTCTGGAAACACCATATATTTT	CASSYSRSGNTIYF
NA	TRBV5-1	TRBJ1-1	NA	TGCGCCAGCAGCCCCACGGGGAGGGGGAACACTGAAGCTTTCTTT	CASSPTGRGNTEAFF
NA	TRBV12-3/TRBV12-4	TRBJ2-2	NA	TGTGCCAGCAGTCTATGGACAGGGGAGCTGTTTTTT	CASSLWTGELFF
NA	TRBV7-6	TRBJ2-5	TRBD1	TGTGCCAGCAGCTCAACAGGGGGCGCAGGGGAGACCCAGTACTTC	CASSSTGGAGETQYF
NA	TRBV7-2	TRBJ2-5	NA	TGTGCCAGCAGCTTATCCGGGCTAGCGCAAGAGACCCAGTACTTC	CASSLSGLAQETQYF
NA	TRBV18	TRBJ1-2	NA	TGTGCCAGCGCGGGGGAGGGCGACCGGCGGGAGCATGGCTACACCTTC	CASAGEGDRREHGYTF
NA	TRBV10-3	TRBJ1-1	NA	TGTGCCATCAGGCTCCGGGGGGATCAGAACACTGAAGCTTTCTTT	CAIRLRGDQNTEAFF
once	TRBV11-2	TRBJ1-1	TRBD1	TGTGCCAGCAGCTGGGACAGGGCGAACACTGAAGCTTTCTTT	CASSWDRANTEAFF
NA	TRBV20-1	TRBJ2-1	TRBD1	TGCAGTGCTAGTGGGACAGGTCAACGCTACAATGAGCAGTTCTTC	CSASGTGQRYNEQFF
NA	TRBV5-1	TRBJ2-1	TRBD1	TGCGCCAGCAGCTTAAGAGCAGGGGGCGGAAATGAGCAGTTCTTC	CASSLRAGGGNEQFF
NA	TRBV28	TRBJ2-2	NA	TGTGCCAGCCATAAACTGTGGACCGGGGAGCTGTTTTTT	CASHKLWTGELFF
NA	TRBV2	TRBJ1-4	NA	TGTGCCAGCAGTGTGGGGGGGGCACGGGAAAAACTGTTTTTT	CASSVGGAREKLFF
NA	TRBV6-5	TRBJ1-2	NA	TGTGCCAGCAGTATTAACCCAGTGAACTATGGCTACACCTTC	CASSINPVNYGYTF
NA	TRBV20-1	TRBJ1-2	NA	TGCTCCCTGGGCGCCCGGGGCTACACCTTC	CSLGARGYTF
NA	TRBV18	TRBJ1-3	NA	TGTGCCAGCTCACCCTCTAGAGGCACCGACTCTAGAAACACCATATATTTT	CASSPSRGTDSRNTIYF
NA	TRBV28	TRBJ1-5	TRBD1	TGTGCCAGCAGTTTATTAGCCGGACAGGGGGAGGGCAATCAGCCCCAGCATTTT	CASSLLAGQGEGNQPQHF
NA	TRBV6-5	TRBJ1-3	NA	TGTGCCAGCCACTCTGGAAACACCATATATTTT	CASHSGNTIYF
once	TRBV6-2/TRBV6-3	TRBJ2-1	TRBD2	TGTGCCAGCAGTCTCCTAGCGGGGGGGCCCTACTACAATGAGCAGTTCTTC	CASSLLAGGPYYNEQFF
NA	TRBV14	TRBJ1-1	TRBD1	TGTGCCAGCAGCCAAGTGCAGGGGGCTTACCCGCTTAACACTGAAGCTTTCTTT	CASSQVQGAYPLNTEAFF
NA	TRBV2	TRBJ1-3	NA	TGTGCCAGCAGTCACCGACCCGACAGGAACTCTGGAAACACCATATATTTT	CASSHRPDRNSGNTIYF
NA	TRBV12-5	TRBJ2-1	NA	TGTGCTAGTGGTTTGGGCCCCGGGGAGCAGTTCTTC	CASGLGPGEQFF
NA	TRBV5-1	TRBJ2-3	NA	TGCGCCAGCAGCTTTAGTGCAGGGTCGACAGATACGCAGTATTTT	CASSFSAGSTDTQYF
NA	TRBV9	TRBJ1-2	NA	TGTGCCAGCAGCGTAGGGGTGGGGAGTGGCTACACCTTC	CASSVGVGSGYTF
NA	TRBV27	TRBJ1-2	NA	TGTGCCAGCAGTTCAGGGTCGGACTATGGCTACACCTTC	CASSSGSDYGYTF
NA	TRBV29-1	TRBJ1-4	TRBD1	TGCAGCGTTGGGTCAGGGGGAAATGAAAAACTGTTTTTT	CSVGSGGNEKLFF
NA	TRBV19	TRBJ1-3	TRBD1	TGTGCCAGTAGCGACAGGGGGAAATCCGGAAACACCATATATTTT	CASSDRGKSGNTIYF
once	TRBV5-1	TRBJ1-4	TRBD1	TGCGCCAGCAGCTTTGGACAGGGCGATGAAAAACTGTTTTTT	CASSFGQGDEKLFF